These T cell receptor beta chains were read from a single sample in a study of Graves' ophthalmopathy and Graves' hyperthyroidism. MiXCR was run by TCRdb on the multiplex PCR reads, yielding one entry per CDR3 protein. The sample consists of about 740,000 distinct CDR3 sequences, roughly two fifths of them appearing once. The material sequenced was peripheral blood. These receptor sequences come from an adult man with Graves' ophthalmopathy. The CDR3 runs from the conserved cysteine through the conserved F or W. D genes are given only for firm matches. Clone size is shown for a subset of rows, as once, few, many or a class of expanded clone.

j_gene: TRBJ2-7; v_gene: TRBV7-2; abundance: many; d_gene: .; len: 14; CDR3aa: CASSFRDDTYEQYF; CDR3nt: TGTGCCAGCAGCTTCCGGGACGACACCTACGAGCAGTACTTC
j_gene: TRBJ1-1; v_gene: TRBV29-1; abundance: .; d_gene: .; len: 11; CDR3aa: CSVGGQGWAFF; CDR3nt: TGCAGCGTTGGAGGTCAGGGATGGGCTTTCTTT
j_gene: TRBJ2-7; v_gene: TRBV9; abundance: few; d_gene: .; len: 14; CDR3aa: CASSVAWVGDEQYF; CDR3nt: TGTGCCAGCAGCGTAGCATGGGTGGGGGACGAGCAGTACTTC
j_gene: TRBJ2-7; v_gene: TRBV7-8; abundance: many; d_gene: TRBD2; len: 16; CDR3aa: CASSFATGTKGYEQYF; CDR3nt: TGTGCCAGCAGCTTCGCAACCGGGACTAAGGGTTACGAGCAGTACTTC
j_gene: TRBJ2-7; v_gene: TRBV5-1; abundance: many; d_gene: .; len: 11; CDR3aa: CASSSNYEQYF; CDR3nt: TGTGCCAGCAGCTCGAACTACGAGCAGTACTTC
j_gene: TRBJ2-7; v_gene: TRBV25-1; abundance: .; d_gene: .; len: 17; CDR3aa: CASSDSAGAGNSYEQYF; CDR3nt: TGTGCCAGCAGTGATAGTGCCGGGGCAGGCAACTCCTACGAGCAGTACTTC
j_gene: TRBJ2-2; v_gene: TRBV7-9; abundance: .; d_gene: .; len: 14; CDR3aa: CASSLQQGTGELFF; CDR3nt: TGCGCCAGCAGCTTACAACAGGGCACCGGGGAGCTGTTTTTT
j_gene: TRBJ2-5; v_gene: TRBV7-2; abundance: .; d_gene: .; len: 14; CDR3aa: CASSQGGAQETQYF; CDR3nt: TGTGCCAGCAGCCAAGGAGGGGCACAAGAGACCCAGTACTTC
j_gene: TRBJ2-3; v_gene: TRBV11-1; abundance: .; d_gene: .; len: 14; CDR3aa: CASSLSGRTDTQYF; CDR3nt: TGTGCCAGCAGCCTTAGTGGCCGGACAGATACGCAGTATTTT
j_gene: TRBJ1-3; v_gene: TRBV14; abundance: few; d_gene: .; len: 16; CDR3aa: CASSQVGPGSGNTIYF; CDR3nt: TGTGCCAGCAGCCAAGTCGGTCCAGGTTCCGGAAACACCATATATTTT
j_gene: TRBJ2-7; v_gene: TRBV7-9; abundance: .; d_gene: TRBD1; len: 15; CDR3aa: CASSPSGTGAYEQYF; CDR3nt: TGTGCCAGCAGCCCCTCCGGGACAGGGGCCTACGAGCAGTACTTC
j_gene: TRBJ1-1; v_gene: TRBV10-2; abundance: .; d_gene: TRBD1; len: 14; CDR3aa: CASLGTGVDTEAFF; CDR3nt: TGCGCCAGCCTCGGAACAGGGGTGGACACTGAAGCTTTCTTT
j_gene: TRBJ2-5; v_gene: TRBV29-1; abundance: many; d_gene: .; len: 12; CDR3aa: CSVRQTQETQYF; CDR3nt: TGCAGCGTCCGACAGACCCAAGAGACCCAGTACTTC
j_gene: TRBJ2-7; v_gene: TRBV29-1; abundance: .; d_gene: TRBD1; len: 14; CDR3aa: CSAGQGDPVYEQYF; CDR3nt: TGCAGCGCCGGACAGGGCGACCCAGTCTACGAGCAGTACTTC
j_gene: TRBJ1-2; v_gene: TRBV2; abundance: .; d_gene: .; len: 20; CDR3aa: CASSQSGWGKHLPTNYGYTF; CDR3nt: TGTGCCAGCAGCCAAAGTGGTTGGGGAAAACACCTTCCAACTAACTATGGCTACACCTTC
j_gene: TRBJ1-3; v_gene: TRBV7-2; abundance: many; d_gene: .; len: 17; CDR3aa: CASSLAMTVPSGNTIYF; CDR3nt: TGTGCCAGCAGCTTAGCGATGACAGTCCCCTCTGGAAACACCATATATTTT
j_gene: TRBJ1-5; v_gene: TRBV10-3; abundance: many; d_gene: .; len: 13; CDR3aa: CAISESNGRPQHF; CDR3nt: TGTGCCATCAGTGAGTCGAATGGTCGGCCCCAGCATTTT
j_gene: TRBJ1-1; v_gene: TRBV2; abundance: .; d_gene: TRBD1; len: 16; CDR3aa: CASSLTPGQTNTEAFF; CDR3nt: TGTGCCAGCAGTTTGACTCCGGGACAGACGAACACTGAAGCTTTCTTT
j_gene: TRBJ2-7; v_gene: TRBV5-1; abundance: few; d_gene: .; len: 16; CDR3aa: CASSPSGKGTTYEQYF; CDR3nt: TGCGCCAGCAGCCCTTCGGGGAAGGGAACGACCTACGAGCAGTACTTC
j_gene: TRBJ1-6; v_gene: TRBV9; abundance: few; d_gene: TRBD1; len: 14; CDR3aa: CASSQGDSGSPLHF; CDR3nt: TGTGCCAGCAGCCAGGGGGACAGCGGTTCACCCCTCCACTTT
j_gene: TRBJ2-5; v_gene: TRBV7-9; abundance: many; d_gene: .; len: 12; CDR3aa: CASSFLRDPQYF; CDR3nt: TGTGCCAGCAGCTTTCTCCGGGACCCCCAGTACTTC
j_gene: TRBJ1-1; v_gene: TRBV29-1; abundance: .; d_gene: TRBD1; len: 13; CDR3aa: CSVDRDRATEAFF; CDR3nt: TGCAGCGTTGACAGGGACAGGGCGACTGAAGCTTTCTTT
j_gene: TRBJ2-6; v_gene: TRBV11-2; abundance: many; d_gene: .; len: 15; CDR3aa: CASRSQRSGANVLTF; CDR3nt: TGTGCCAGCAGATCCCAACGCTCTGGGGCCAACGTCCTGACTTTC
j_gene: TRBJ1-2; v_gene: TRBV5-1; abundance: .; d_gene: TRBD1; len: 14; CDR3aa: CAGSLQGVDYGYTF; CDR3nt: TGCGCCGGCAGCTTACAGGGGGTGGACTATGGCTACACCTTC
j_gene: TRBJ2-7; v_gene: TRBV20-1; abundance: .; d_gene: .; len: 15; CDR3aa: CSARHPAEHPYEQYF; CDR3nt: TGCAGTGCTCGGCACCCGGCAGAACACCCCTACGAGCAGTACTTC
j_gene: TRBJ2-2; v_gene: TRBV11-2; abundance: .; d_gene: .; len: 16; CDR3aa: CASTPRSAVGTGELFF; CDR3nt: TGTGCCAGCACCCCGAGGTCTGCGGTAGGGACCGGGGAGCTGTTTTTT
j_gene: TRBJ1-5; v_gene: TRBV19; abundance: .; d_gene: TRBD1; len: 14; CDR3aa: CASSITGGNQPQHF; CDR3nt: TGTGCCAGTAGTATCACAGGGGGCAATCAGCCCCAGCATTTT
j_gene: TRBJ1-5; v_gene: TRBV20-1; abundance: .; d_gene: .; len: 12; CDR3aa: CTAAGAQETQHF; CDR3nt: TGCACCGCGGCAGGGGCCCAAGAGACCCAGCATTTT
j_gene: TRBJ1-2; v_gene: TRBV4-2; abundance: few; d_gene: .; len: 15; CDR3aa: CASSQDSKTNYGYTF; CDR3nt: TGTGCCAGCAGCCAAGACAGTAAGACTAACTATGGCTACACCTTC
j_gene: TRBJ1-4; v_gene: TRBV5-1; abundance: .; d_gene: .; len: 15; CDR3aa: CASSRTQGGREKLFF; CDR3nt: TGCGCCAGCAGCCGGACCCAGGGCGGCAGGGAAAAACTGTTTTTT
j_gene: TRBJ2-7; v_gene: TRBV2; abundance: .; d_gene: .; len: 14; CDR3aa: CASNSNGVLYEQYF; CDR3nt: TGTGCCAGCAACTCCAACGGAGTTTTGTACGAGCAGTACTTC
j_gene: TRBJ2-5; v_gene: TRBV2; abundance: many; d_gene: .; len: 13; CDR3aa: CASTSPGPKTQYF; CDR3nt: TGTGCCAGTACCTCCCCAGGTCCGAAGACCCAGTACTTC
j_gene: TRBJ1-6; v_gene: TRBV15; abundance: .; d_gene: .; len: 17; CDR3aa: CATSSLGQVWSLSPLHF; CDR3nt: TGTGCCACCAGCAGTTTGGGACAAGTTTGGTCCCTCTCACCCCTCCACTTT
j_gene: TRBJ1-5; v_gene: TRBV25-1; abundance: .; d_gene: .; len: 15; CDR3aa: CASSRIGPNNQPQHF; CDR3nt: TGTGCCAGCAGTAGGATCGGACCGAACAATCAGCCCCAGCATTTT
j_gene: TRBJ2-5; v_gene: TRBV24-1; abundance: many; d_gene: .; len: 16; CDR3aa: CATSDPRAGLGETQYF; CDR3nt: TGTGCCACCAGTGATCCCCGGGCAGGGTTGGGTGAGACCCAGTACTTC
j_gene: TRBJ2-1; v_gene: TRBV7-2; abundance: .; d_gene: .; len: 15; CDR3aa: CASSFRSGLINEQFF; CDR3nt: TGTGCCAGCAGCTTTAGGTCAGGGTTGATCAATGAGCAGTTCTTC
j_gene: TRBJ2-7; v_gene: TRBV6-5; abundance: .; d_gene: TRBD1; len: 13; CDR3aa: CASRSGTGRRQYF; CDR3nt: TGTGCCAGCAGGTCCGGGACAGGGCGACGGCAGTACTTC
j_gene: TRBJ2-2; v_gene: TRBV10-3; abundance: many; d_gene: .; len: 16; CDR3aa: CAIRAGASGNTGELFF; CDR3nt: TGTGCCATCAGGGCGGGGGCTAGCGGCAACACCGGGGAGCTGTTTTTT
j_gene: TRBJ1-5; v_gene: TRBV7-2; abundance: many; d_gene: TRBD1; len: 15; CDR3aa: CASSTDRGFYQPQHF; CDR3nt: TGTGCCAGCAGTACTGACAGGGGATTCTATCAGCCCCAGCATTTT
j_gene: TRBJ1-4; v_gene: TRBV15; abundance: many; d_gene: .; len: 18; CDR3aa: CATSREGPIGLYNEKLFF; CDR3nt: TGTGCCACCAGCAGAGAGGGGCCGATCGGACTGTACAATGAAAAACTGTTTTTT
j_gene: TRBJ2-7; v_gene: TRBV29-1; abundance: .; d_gene: .; len: 10; CDR3aa: CSGQTYEQYF; CDR3nt: TGCAGCGGCCAGACCTACGAGCAGTACTTC
j_gene: TRBJ1-4; v_gene: TRBV7-9; abundance: .; d_gene: .; len: 15; CDR3aa: CASSSYRAANEKLFF; CDR3nt: TGTGCCAGCAGCTCCTACAGGGCGGCTAATGAAAAACTGTTTTTT
j_gene: TRBJ1-4; v_gene: TRBV20-1; abundance: .; d_gene: TRBD1; len: 15; CDR3aa: CSAKVSGQGIGKLFF; CDR3nt: TGCAGTGCCAAAGTTTCGGGACAGGGGATTGGAAAACTGTTTTTT
j_gene: TRBJ1-2; v_gene: TRBV10-2; abundance: many; d_gene: .; len: 14; CDR3aa: CASRATTASYSYTF; CDR3nt: TGCGCCAGCAGAGCGACAACTGCTTCCTATAGCTACACCTTC
j_gene: TRBJ1-4; v_gene: TRBV2; abundance: .; d_gene: TRBD1; len: 15; CDR3aa: CASKAGGGYNEKLFF; CDR3nt: TGTGCCAGCAAGGCAGGGGGAGGTTATAATGAAAAACTGTTTTTT
j_gene: TRBJ1-5; v_gene: TRBV20-1; abundance: few; d_gene: .; len: 13; CDR3aa: CSARAGARGPQHF; CDR3nt: TGCAGTGCTAGAGCGGGGGCGCGGGGGCCCCAGCATTTT
j_gene: TRBJ2-5; v_gene: TRBV20-1; abundance: .; d_gene: TRBD1; len: 12; CDR3aa: CSAGTGRETQYF; CDR3nt: TGCAGTGCCGGGACAGGGCGGGAGACCCAGTACTTC
j_gene: TRBJ2-7; v_gene: TRBV20-1; abundance: .; d_gene: .; len: 13; CDR3aa: CSARSRQAVEQYF; CDR3nt: TGCAGTGCTAGATCGAGACAGGCTGTCGAGCAGTACTTC
j_gene: TRBJ1-1; v_gene: TRBV10-3; abundance: .; d_gene: TRBD1; len: 12; CDR3aa: CAVSQGLPEAFF; CDR3nt: TGTGCCGTCTCACAGGGGTTACCTGAAGCTTTCTTT
j_gene: TRBJ2-2; v_gene: TRBV7-7; abundance: many; d_gene: TRBD2; len: 15; CDR3aa: CASSPTSANTGELFF; CDR3nt: TGTGCCAGCAGCCCAACTAGCGCGAACACCGGGGAGCTGTTTTTT
j_gene: TRBJ2-6; v_gene: TRBV7-9; abundance: few; d_gene: TRBD1; len: 18; CDR3aa: CASSATGQGAIGANVLTF; CDR3nt: TGTGCCAGCAGCGCGACGGGACAGGGGGCCATTGGGGCCAACGTCCTGACTTTC
j_gene: TRBJ2-5; v_gene: TRBV24-1; abundance: .; d_gene: TRBD1; len: 15; CDR3aa: CASFQPTGLGETQYF; CDR3nt: TGTGCCAGCTTCCAACCGACAGGGTTGGGAGAGACCCAGTACTTC
j_gene: TRBJ1-5; v_gene: TRBV24-1; abundance: many; d_gene: TRBD1; len: 13; CDR3aa: CATGQGDIQPQHF; CDR3nt: TGTGCCACAGGACAGGGGGACATTCAGCCCCAGCATTTT
j_gene: TRBJ2-5; v_gene: TRBV19; abundance: many; d_gene: .; len: 14; CDR3aa: CASRGRGSGQTQYF; CDR3nt: TGTGCCAGTAGGGGACGGGGGTCGGGGCAGACCCAGTACTTC
j_gene: TRBJ1-5; v_gene: TRBV10-3; abundance: many; d_gene: .; len: 14; CDR3aa: CAISVRTVNQPQHF; CDR3nt: TGTGCCATCAGTGTCCGGACAGTTAATCAGCCCCAGCATTTT
j_gene: TRBJ1-4; v_gene: TRBV10-3; abundance: few; d_gene: .; len: 12; CDR3aa: CASSEGREKLFF; CDR3nt: TGTGCCAGCAGTGAAGGGAGGGAAAAACTGTTTTTT
j_gene: TRBJ1-1; v_gene: TRBV25-1; abundance: .; d_gene: TRBD1; len: 14; CDR3aa: CASSYDRGSAEAFF; CDR3nt: TGTGCCAGCAGTTACGACAGGGGCTCGGCTGAAGCTTTCTTT